This TCR beta chain was profiled in a study of CD8 T cells in Susac syndrome. The CDR3 sequence is 14 residues long. CDR1 is MDHEN and CDR2 is SYDVKM in the germline V gene. V shed 5 bases and J 5 bases; nucleotides not matched to a gene: 9. Random-hexamer reverse transcription was applied to roughly 0.45 to 1 ug RNA. The amplification used immunoSEQ multiplex PCR on TCR beta CDR3; it spanned 54 Vbeta and 13 Jbeta. TCRdb recomputed calls from the immunoSEQ multiplex PCR reads with MiXCR, one row per CDR3 protein. The sample carries 70,000 to 75,000 distinct CDR3 sequences, approximately 93% recorded once. From blood CD8+ and CD4+ T cells, TCR beta sequences were generated. Negative isolation was used for CD8+ and CD4+ T cells and FACS enrichment for TEMRA cells. Findings and limits, study-wide: No clonal expansion appeared among CD4+ T cells in Susac patients.

With regard to this clonotype: No antigen is known for it.

This chain links TRBV28 with TRBJ2-7; 7 bases align to TRBD2. The TCR comes from a human donor with Susac syndrome. The sequenced material came from CD4+ T cells from PBMCs. The CDR3 is CASSLGGNANEQYF. The DNA for the CDR3 is TGTGCCAGCAGTCTCGGGGGGAATGCAAACGAGCAGTACTTC. The full variable domain, with the rest looked up from reference TRBV28 and TRBJ2-7, is DVKVTQSSRYLVKRTGEKVFLECVQDMDHENMFWYRQDPGLGLRLIYFSYDVKMKEKGDIPEGYSVSREKKERFSLILESASTNQTSMYLCASSLGGNANEQYFGPGTRLTVT.